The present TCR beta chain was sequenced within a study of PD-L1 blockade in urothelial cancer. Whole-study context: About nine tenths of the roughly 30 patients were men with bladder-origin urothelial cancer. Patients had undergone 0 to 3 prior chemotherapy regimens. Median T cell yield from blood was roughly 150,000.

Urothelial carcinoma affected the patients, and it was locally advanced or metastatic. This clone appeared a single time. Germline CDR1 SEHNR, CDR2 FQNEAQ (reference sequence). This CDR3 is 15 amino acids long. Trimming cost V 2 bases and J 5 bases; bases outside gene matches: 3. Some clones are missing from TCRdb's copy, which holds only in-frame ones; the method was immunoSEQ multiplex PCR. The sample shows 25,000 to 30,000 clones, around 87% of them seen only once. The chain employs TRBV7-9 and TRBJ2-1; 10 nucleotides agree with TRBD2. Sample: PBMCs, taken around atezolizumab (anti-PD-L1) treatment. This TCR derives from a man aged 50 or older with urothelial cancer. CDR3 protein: CASSLRLAGDNEQFF. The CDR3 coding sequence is TGTGCCAGCAGCTTAAGGCTAGCGGGAGACAATGAGCAGTTCTTC.